The 21 T cell receptor beta chains reported below all come from one sample, sequenced in a study of T cell clonality in common variable immunodeficiency. Study-wide results and limits: Fewer deletions and N-nucleotide insertions were reportedly seen in common variable immunodeficiency TCR beta sequences.

Generated by immunoSEQ multiplex PCR, the TCRdb table keeps only in-frame clones and is missing some. The sample counts around 30,000 clones, none seen once; the ten largest own less than 30%. The antigens of these receptors remain unknown. Material: peripheral blood mononuclear cells. These receptors came from a human donor with common variable immunodeficiency.

This clone was seen ten or more times. The read halts 3 residues ahead of the CDR3 end, with the missing end drawn from the germline J gene. The gene calls are TRBV6-2 or TRBV6-3 and TRBJ2-7; possibly TRBD1 for D (6 bases). The ends were cut back, 8 bases at V and 2 bases at J, with 16 bases in the middle. In germline, CDR1 is MNHEY, CDR2 SVGEGT. The CDR3 is made up of 14 amino acids. CDR3 DNA, as far as it was read: TGTGCCAGCCGGGAACAGGGACGGGCCTACGAG. Encoded protein: CASREQGRAYE. From start to end, the CDR3 is CASREQGRAYEQYF.

This clone showed up many times. The read ends 3 residues shy of where the CDR3 ends; the end is completed using the germline J gene. V gene TRBV5-4 combines with J gene TRBJ2-3; 8 nucleotides match TRBD2. Germline trimming cut 0 bases from V and 1 base from J; bases unmatched to any gene: 4. Germline V gene sequence: CDR1 SGHNT, CDR2 YYREEE (reference sequence). The CDR3 contains 16 residues. CDR3 DNA, as far as it was read: TGTGCCAGCAGCTTGGAACTAGCGGTTCGCACAGATACG. It specifies CASSLELAVRTDT. The CDR3, in full, reads CASSLELAVRTDTQYF.

This clone was counted many times. The CDR3 is cut off 3 residues early in the read; its end comes from the germline J gene. This chain connects TRBV7-3 to TRBJ2-7; TRBD2 might be the D (6 bases). CDR3 length equals 15 residues. Germline V CDR1 and CDR2: SGHTA, FQGTGA. V lost 2 bases and J 1 base, leaving 12 bases between the germline ends. The DNA read from the CDR3 is TGTGCCAGCAGCTTAGGAGCGGGTTCGTCCTACGAG. It encodes CASSLGAGSSYE. The complete CDR3 sequence is CASSLGAGSSYEQYF.

In its sample, this clone was seen a few times. The read terminates 3 residues before the CDR3 end, so the remaining end is supplied by the germline J gene. The genes are TRBV7-9 and TRBJ2-7; 7 positions agree with TRBD1. Germline assignment: CDR1 SEHNR and CDR2 FQNEAQ (reference sequence). This CDR3 has 14 residues. After removal of 5 bases from V and 2 bases from J, the junction contained 6 bases not matched to a gene. The sequenced CDR3 bases are TGTGCCAGCAGCCGACAGGGTTCAACCTACGAG. This encodes CASSRQGSTYE. The full CDR3 protein reads CASSRQGSTYEQYF.

This clone has more than one count but fewer than ten. The CDR3 extends 3 residues past the end of the read, so its final part is completed from the germline J gene. The V gene is TRBV29-1, the J gene TRBJ2-3, with 7 bases lining up with TRBD2. The ends lost 1 base at V and 4 bases at J; junction bases unmatched: 8. Germline loops: CDR1 SQVTM, CDR2 ANQGSEA. The CDR3 spans 15 residues. Partial CDR3 DNA: TGCAGCGTTGAAGTGGGGGGGAGGACTGCAGATACG. It yields the protein CSVEVGGRTADT. The entire CDR3 sequence reads CSVEVGGRTADTQYF.

This clone was counted at least ten times. The sequenced fragment ends 3 residues before the CDR3 boundary, so the rest is inferred from the germline J gene. The J gene is TRBJ2-7, the V gene TRBV30, with D possibly TRBD2 on 7 matching bases. The CDR3 runs to 12 residues. V was cut by 2 bases and J by 5 bases, with 10 bases left in between. Germline CDR1 is GTSNPN and CDR2 is SVGIG (reference sequence). CDR3 DNA (partial): TGTGCCTGGAGTTGGGGGGGCCACGAG. Its protein product is CAWSWGGHE. The entire CDR3 protein is CAWSWGGHEQYF.

At least ten counts were recorded for this clone. The CDR3 end lies 3 residues beyond the end of the read and is filled in from the germline J gene. V and J are TRBV20-1 and TRBJ2-5; D might be TRBD1 (5 bases). V lost 8 bases and J lost 0, with 7 bases in between. Germline V CDR1 and CDR2: DFQATT, SNEGSKA (reference sequence). CDR3 size: 11 residues. CDR3 region: CSLTDQETQYF. CDR3 DNA (partial): TGCAGTTTGACAGACCAAGAGACC.

This clone was seen ten or more times. The sequenced CDR3 bases are TGTGCCAGCAGTTTGCGGACAGGGCCTAATTCACCC. Translated: CASSLRTGPNSP. The whole CDR3 protein reads CASSLRTGPNSPLHF. The chain carries TRBV28 and TRBJ1-6; 8 bases match TRBD1. The read gets to within 3 residues of the CDR3 end, and the germline J gene fills in the rest. The CDR3 is 15 amino acids. Trimming took 3 bases from V and 6 from J; bases not matched to a gene: 4. Germline V gives CDR1 MDHEN, CDR2 SYDVKM.

This clone was seen more than once but under ten times. The CDR3 is CASSNPPSGRYEQYF. The covered CDR3 bases are TGTGCCAGTAGTAATCCGCCTAGCGGGAGGTACGAG. The chain employs TRBV19 and TRBJ2-7, with 11 bases aligning to TRBD2. The read is 3 residues too short to cover the CDR3 end, so that end is filled in from the germline J gene. Germline V gene sequence: CDR1 LNHDA, CDR2 SQIVND (reference sequence). Unmatched junction bases numbered 6, after V lost 4 bases and J lost 4 bases. The CDR3 spans 15 residues.

Remarks on this clone: The read ends 3 residues shy of where the CDR3 ends; the end is completed using the germline J gene. The V gene is TRBV18, the J gene TRBJ2-3; possible D gene TRBD1, 6 bases. Trimming shortened V by 4 bases and J by 5 bases, and 16 bases separated the two germline ends. From germline, CDR1 is KGHSH and CDR2 LQKENI. The CDR3 consists of 15 residues. CDR3 in amino acids: CASSQQSGAEDTQYF. The DNA read from the CDR3 is TGTGCCAGCTCACAACAGTCAGGGGCGGAAGATACG.

This clone has just a few counts. Read data end 3 residues before the CDR3 end; the end is taken from the germline J gene. The chain joins TRBV5-1 to TRBJ2-3; D perhaps matches TRBD2 (6 bases). Looked up from germline, CDR1 is SGHRS and CDR2 is YFSETQ. The CDR3 has 13 residues. CDR3 residues: CASSSPEEGTQYF. The DNA read from the CDR3 is TGCGCCAGCAGCTCCCCCGAGGAGGGGACG.

Remarks on this clone: The read halts 3 residues ahead of the CDR3 end, with the missing end drawn from the germline J gene. The V gene is TRBV19, the J gene TRBJ1-1, with D unclear. CDR1 is LNHDA, CDR2 SQIVND, per germline (reference sequence). Trimming took off 0 bases at V and 2 bases at J, with 13 bases between the two ends. There are 16 residues in the CDR3. The CDR3 bases that were read are TGTGCCAGTAGTATAGACTTTAGATCGATCAACACTGAA. Its translation: CASSIDFRSINTE. The entire CDR3 is CASSIDFRSINTEAFF.

This clone has a count of ten or more. The read stops 3 residues short of the end of the CDR3; the missing end is completed from the germline J gene. V usage is TRBV4-2 and J usage is TRBJ2-7, with a possible D match to TRBD2 (5 bases). The germline V gene has CDR1 LGHNA and CDR2 YNFKEQ. The CDR3 length is 17 residues. With 4 bases removed from V and 0 bases from J, the gap between germline ends came to 19 bases. The CDR3 loop is CASSLLSEADRSYEQYF. The CDR3 bases that were read are TGTGCCAGCAGCCTACTAAGTGAAGCGGACCGCTCCTACGAG.

This clone has a handful of counts. This CDR3 is CASSFGGSTDTQYF. CDR3 DNA, as far as it was read: TGTGCCAGCAGCTTTGGCGGGAGCACAGATACG. The J gene is TRBJ2-3, the V gene TRBV7-2; weak D call: TRBD2 (5 bases). Read sequence stops 3 residues before the CDR3 end, and the germline J gene provides the missing end. V lost 3 bases, J lost 0 bases, and 7 bases lay in between. Germline loops: CDR1 SGHTA, CDR2 FQGNSA. CDR3 length: 14 amino acids. Looking up the rest from reference TRBV7-2 and TRBJ2-3 gives the full variable domain: GAGVSQSPSNKVTEKGKDVELRCDPISGHTALYWYRQSLGQGLEFLIYFQGNSAPDKSGLPSDRFSAERTGGSVSTLTIQRTQQEDSAVYLCASSFGGSTDTQYFGPGTRLTVL.

This clone has at least ten counts. The read stops 3 residues short of the end of the CDR3; the missing end is completed from the germline J gene. The rearrangement uses TRBV18 and TRBJ2-2; the match to TRBD2 covers 11 bases. The CDR3 has 18 amino acids. The trim removed 2 bases at V and 0 bases at J, leaving 5 bases unmatched. Per the germline V gene, CDR1 is KGHSH and CDR2 is LQKENI. The CDR3 loop reads CASSPNLAGGSNTGELFF. CDR3 bases read: TGTGCCAGCTCACCAAATCTAGCGGGAGGTTCGAACACCGGGGAG.

To note about this clone: The CDR3 end is not reached by the read, which stops 3 residues before it; the germline J gene fills it in. V is TRBV7-9 and J is TRBJ2-7, with a weak D call TRBD2 (7 bases). The ends were cut back, 4 bases at V and 2 bases at J, with 15 bases in the middle. Per the germline V gene, CDR1 is SEHNR and CDR2 is FQNEAQ (reference sequence). There are 15 residues in the CDR3. CDR3 loop: CASSSVGGGTYEQYF. CDR3 DNA, as far as it was read: TGTGCCAGCAGCTCAGTAGGGGGAGGGACCTACGAG.

As concerns this clone: The CDR3 end falls 3 residues outside the read, so it is completed with the germline J gene. The chain employs TRBV6-1 and TRBJ2-7, with TRBD1 matching over 7 bases. The CDR3 covers 15 residues. Trimming at V came to 1 base and at J to 0 bases, leaving 3 bases not matched to a gene. From germline, CDR1 is MNHNS and CDR2 SASEGT. The covered CDR3 bases are TGTGCCAGCAGTGAAGGGGGGACAGACTCCTACGAG. Its translation is CASSEGGTDSYE. The full CDR3 reads CASSEGGTDSYEQYF.

This clone was seen repeatedly, ten times or more. At one end the junction does not follow the germline gene, possibly because of a read error. The read stops 3 residues short of the end of the CDR3; the missing end is completed from the germline J gene. V is TRBV4-2 and J is TRBJ2-2; D not resolved. CDR1 LGHNA and CDR2 YNFKEQ come from the germline V gene. The CDR3 is 16 residues long. The CDR3 bases that were read are TGCGCCAGCAGCCAAGAGAACTTCGCGAACACCGGGGAG. It specifies CASSQENFANTGE. The whole CDR3 reads CASSQENFANTGELFF.

Only a few counts were recorded for this clone. The read comes to an end 3 residues before the CDR3 does, leaving the germline J gene to fill in the end. The chain recombines TRBV5-1 with TRBJ2-7; 10 nucleotides line up with TRBD2. This CDR3 comprises 18 residues. CDR1 and CDR2 from the germline V gene are SGHRS and YFSETQ. V was pared by 4 bases and J by 0 bases, with 13 bases of the junction left unmatched. The part of the CDR3 DNA that was read is TGCGCCAGCAGCGGCGTCGTCAATAGCGGGAGGTCCTCCTACGAG. This codes for CASSGVVNSGRSSYE. The full-length CDR3 reads as CASSGVVNSGRSSYEQYF.

This clone appeared many times. The missing CDR3 end, 3 residues past where the read stops, is filled in from the germline J gene. The rearrangement joins TRBV5-1 to TRBJ2-7, with D hard to call. CDR3 size: 15 residues. Germline V lookup: CDR1 SGHRS, CDR2 YFSETQ. V lost 0 bases, J lost 3 bases, and 13 bases lay in between. CDR3 protein: CASSLGPSEIYEQYF. CDR3 bases read: TGCGCCAGCAGCTTGGGGCCGAGCGAGATCTACGAG.

Comment on this clone: The read terminates 3 residues ahead of where the CDR3 ends, so the germline J gene completes it. The rearrangement joins TRBV19 to TRBJ1-5; D remains ambiguous. V was pared by 5 bases and J by 7 bases, with 18 bases between. This CDR3 has 15 amino acids. Germline V gives CDR1 LNHDA, CDR2 SQIVND (reference sequence). The DNA read from the CDR3 is TGTGCCAGTAGTTGGGCGGGAGGGAGAAAGCAGCCC. Its protein is CASSWAGGRKQP. The CDR3, in full, reads CASSWAGGRKQPQHF.